This T cell receptor (beta chain) was sequenced during a study of long-term antiretroviral therapy in people with HIV. As concerns this clone: Its target is not known.

Whole-study findings and limits: Every time point showed a repertoire led by clones expanded before ART.

With survey level as its setting, the immunoSEQ assay was v3.0. The assay was immunoSEQ multiplex PCR, and TCRdb's table has in-frame clones only and misses some. Seen here are fewer than 30,000 clones, approximately 81% observed once, and the top ten hold about 8.2%. J lost 8 bases, V lost 5 bases, and 6 bases had no gene match. CDR3 length equals 13 residues. Germline values: CDR1 MNHEY, CDR2 SMNVEV (reference sequence). The material sequenced was unsorted PBMCs, taken 3 years after starting antiretroviral therapy. The chain combines TRBV27 with TRBJ1-2, with 9 nucleotides matching TRBD1. This receptor was taken from a man in his forties with HIV. This CDR3 reads CASSAWTGDGYTF. In nucleotides, the CDR3 is TGTGCCAGCAGTGCCTGGACAGGGGACGGCTACACCTTC.